This T cell receptor (beta chain) was found in a study of monozygotic twins with inflammatory bowel disease. The study's findings and limits: Among IBD patients, TCRbeta diversity (inverse Simpson) was lower than in healthy co-twins.

The germline V gene has CDR1 MNHNS and CDR2 SASEGT. The CDR3 is 15 residues long. TCRdb reprocessed the 5' RACE reads; each CDR3 protein has one entry and no DNA is given. This listing includes a few hundred thousand distinct CDR3 sequences. On this clonotype: Its antigen is undetermined.

Sequenced input: blood. The chain employs TRBV6-1 and TRBJ1-6; TCRdb calls TRBD1, which cannot be checked without DNA. The source of this sequence is a human donor with ulcerative colitis or Crohn's disease, or a healthy co-twin of an affected twin (not recorded which). CDR3: CASSTGQFYNSPLHF.